This T cell receptor (beta chain) stems from a study of cytomegalovirus exposure and HLA in healthy donors (dated by TCRdb to between 2016 and 2019). Regarding the study in general: An earlier analysis of several hundred of the donors reported 250 to 300 Gb of sequence data and more than 90 million unique TCR beta sequences from about 179 million T cells. An early release that covered more than 550 HLA-typed donors contained approximately 300 gigabases of sequencing data and tens of millions of unique TCR sequences. Of the 350 to 450 genotyped donors, 65% to 90% fell in the genetic ancestry cluster associated with self-reported Caucasian donors. The study aimed to test whether cataloging public T cell receptors could reveal signatures of past pathogen exposure. The study profiled the T cell repertoires of more than 500 subjects by immunosequencing and related them to cytomegalovirus serostatus. Besides the first cohort of around 670 subjects, a separate validation cohort made up of around 120 different subjects was used. High-throughput TCR immunosequencing, statistical association of individual TCRs with disease status, and machine learning were combined to predict cytomegalovirus infection status. To study patterns of TCR occurrence, a later analysis re-analyzed previously published TCR beta repertoires from 650 to 750 donors and added high-resolution HLA genotyping. In the later analysis, no new phenotypic data were used to find candidate immune exposures; instead, reliance was placed on TCR beta sequences and their occurrence across donors. An earlier analysis of 500 to 650 of the donors applied high-throughput TCR beta sequencing to assess whether each TCR beta V gene segment acted as functional or pseudogenic. Donor age, sex, ethnicity and CMV serostatus were compiled together with the repertoire data. Genome-wide SNP genotypes for about 60% of the roughly 670 donors were used in a later genetic analysis, which treated that subset as a discovery cohort. Every repertoire in the discovery cohort had been generated on one and the same sequencing platform. Class I and class II HLA loci were covered by the typing at four-digit resolution. The number of donors typed differed by locus, with roughly 629-640 for A, B, C, DRB1 and DQB1, 522 for DQA1, some 570 for DPA1, and around 460 for DPB1. Several DR-DQ haplotypes were handled as single units for association and clustering, since linkage in the cohort was strong. Across around 400 genotyped donors of the cohort, an average of about 250,000 unique TCR beta nucleotide sequences per donor were sequenced, and approximately 19% of those sequences were non-productive.

V is cut back by 5 bases and J by 8 bases, with 6 bases in the junction unmatched. The CDR3 has 13 amino acids, counting the end cysteine and phenylalanine. Solely the CDR3 DNA is kept, with 39 bases framed from the first base. CDR1 and CDR2, looked up from the germline V gene, are MNHEY and SVGAGI. Study-wide findings and limitations: Some IMGT-functional V segments, including TRBV6-2 and TRBV6-3, could not be told apart with the 87-base-pair reads, so those segments were excluded. CMV serostatus was the only immune exposure information available for the cohort. In a later genetic analysis, a missense DCLRE1C variant was associated with V-gene and J-gene trimming of TCR beta chains, and the association was replicated in an independent cohort. Correlated functional status among segregating V segments might be attributable to linkage disequilibrium, but an unknown experimental factor could not be ruled out. According to a later analysis, TCR association rates differed among HLA loci, with DRB1 alleles showing the most associated TCRs and HLA-C alleles showing the fewest. A later analysis found that HLA-associated TCR beta chains were more clonally expanded and had lower generation probabilities than equally common non-associated chains. A cluster of highly shared sequence variants was judged likely to be a technical artifact of the sequencing pipeline. A further reported finding was that TCR beta sequences accurately predicted the HLA-A and HLA-B alleles for most subjects in the first cohort. A later analysis reported that several top co-occurrence clusters appeared linked to parvovirus B19, influenza, CMV and Epstein-Barr virus. The earlier analysis of approximately 540 of the donors excluded over 15 rarely observed V segments, including chromosome 9 orphons, because counts were too low. Specific HLA alleles were associated with 15,000 to 20,000 TCR beta sequences at a false discovery rate of 0.05 in a later analysis. A total of roughly 160 TCR beta chains were listed by the study as associated with cytomegalovirus. While some public TCRs were present in many individuals, most TCR sequences turned up only very rarely across donors. In a later analysis, most CMV-associated TCR beta chains were found to appear HLA-restricted, with HLA associations seemingly driven largely by CMV exposure. Sequencing depth was assumed to be roughly uniform across donors in the presence/absence analyses, though that assumption may not hold. HLA typing was unavailable for some donors at each locus, so association tests used only the typed subset. A later genetic analysis reported fewer N-insertions in productive TCRs among donors in an Asian-associated ancestry cluster than the approximately 670-donor mean. The cohort was sequenced for TCR beta chains only, and without alpha or paired-chain data the features that could be detected were limited. The authors suggested that the approach could potentially be extended to other disease states and immunological phenotypes. In vitro tests confirmed that a few of the cytomegalovirus-associated TCR beta chains recognize cytomegalovirus antigens. An earlier analysis of approximately 500 of the donors showed that most TCR beta V segments appeared in productive rearrangements either about 90% or about 30% of the time, which broadly matched IMGT annotations. Strong co-occurrence of HLA alleles, especially DR and DQ, made assigning TCR associations to individual alleles difficult. In both the original and validation cohorts, the classifier was reported to diagnose cytomegalovirus status with high specificity and sensitivity.

Library preparation used the immunoSEQ multiplex PCR assay. A mixture of 60 forward primers for TCR Vbeta segments and 13 reverse primers for TCR Jbeta segments was used in the multiplex PCR. Amplification of the CDR3 region of rearranged TCR beta genes was performed with a multiplex PCR assay on genomic DNA. On the Illumina HiSeq System, the amplified TCR beta libraries were sequenced as 87-base-pair reads. Under the source paper's analysis protocol: A later analysis tallied about 77 million unique TCR beta chains across the 550 to 850 repertoires, and about 10 million of those chains were shared by two or more donors. To remove PCR and sequencing errors, raw reads were error-corrected and collapsed into unique sequences using a nearest-neighbor algorithm that merged closely related sequences. To assign V, D and J gene segments, CDR3 sequences were aligned to IMGT reference sequences. For a sequence to be retained, a match of at least six nucleotides was required to both a V gene segment and a J gene segment. A rearrangement was called productive if the CDR3 had no stop codons and remained in frame with V and J, and every other rearrangement was called non-productive. CDR3 was defined according to IMGT convention as the region running from the second conserved V-encoded cysteine to the conserved J-encoded phenylalanine. The earlier analysis of about 610 of the donors excluded sequences that lacked an unambiguous match to a single V gene segment. An earlier analysis of over 450 of the donors classified V segments as functional when productive rearrangements were above 56.7% and as segregating when the standard deviation between donors was above 5%. To diagnose cytomegalovirus status from the catalog of TCR beta chain sequences, a statistical classification framework was built. A later analysis assigned V and J genes by comparing TCR nucleotide sequences with IMGT/GENE-DB human TR gene sequences. A later analysis assigned CDR3 sequences and most-parsimonious VDJ recombination scenarios with the TCRdist pipeline. In a later analysis, each TCR beta chain was defined by its CDR3 amino acid sequence together with its V-gene family, and reads without a unique V-gene family were excluded. To address suspected cross-contamination and a sequencing artifact, a later analysis removed 450 to 700 highly shared, low-generation-probability nucleotide sequences. For each public chain, a later analysis derived a clonal expansion index from normalized ranks of inferred template counts within each repertoire. In a later analysis, generation probabilities were computed using a VDJ recombination model fitted to out-of-frame rearrangements, and the results were checked against IGoR. In a later analysis, hypergeometric tests were used to score TCR-TCR, TCR-HLA and TCR-CMV co-occurrence, with a repertoire-size bias correction applied to TCR pairs. A later analysis estimated false discovery rates by permuting HLA or CMV assignments 20 times. A later analysis grouped co-occurring TCRs with DBSCAN, adding TCRdist sequence similarity when clustering within HLA-allele-positive subsets. Co-occurrence clustering excluded repertoires with fewer than 30,000 or more than 120,000 public chains, plus five with anomalous nucleotide sharing. TCRdb re-hosts the immuneACCESS table, in-frame sequences only. Its copies lack some clones; in the studies checked, an unresolved V gene accounts for under half of them, and the cause for the rest is not known. V and J calls and clone size are given by that table; D and trimming were obtained from the DNA. For this sample there are 35,000 to 55,000 clones; approximately 80% appear just once. The top ten constitute approximately 1.5% of the sample.

Worth noting for this clone: Its binding antigen is unknown. Nothing much larger sits one base from this clone, and base qualities are not available.

The cohort was made up of under 800 healthy bone marrow donors. Cohort members were all nominally healthy when sampled, although unrecorded immune exposures were likely present. The donor tested CMV seronegative, placing the donor among the 300 to 400 seronegative members of the cohort. A peripheral blood sample was provided by each donor, and peripheral blood mononuclear cells were used for TCR beta sequencing. Genomic DNA was extracted from the blood cell samples with the Qiagen DNeasy Blood Extraction Kit. The material sequenced was PBMCs. Recombination linked TRBV6-5 to TRBJ2-1, with TRBD1 identical over 7 junction bases. This TCR came from a man aged 25 to 45 in good health and CMV-seronegative. The CDR3 amino acid sequence is: CASSQTQGDEQFF. The DNA sequence is given as TGTGCCAGCAGTCAAACCCAGGGGGATGAGCAGTTCTTC.